The T cell receptor beta chain described here comes from a study of T cell responses to AZD1222 COVID-19 vaccine. Regarding the study as a whole: Spike as a whole was targeted by vaccine-associated CD4 TCRs, dominant at 160-218 and 743-854. Repertoire collection took place solely once the T cell response had peaked.

Using immunoSEQ multiplex PCR, the repertoire was profiled, and TCRdb retains in-frame clones only, with some absent. The sample carries about 150,000 clones, approximately 93% recorded once. The length of the CDR3 is 13 residues. This clone was counted a single time. Its specificity is unknown. The origin of this receptor is an adult in good health. The starting material was peripheral blood, obtained on day 0 of AZD1222 vaccination. V and J are TRBV21-1 and TRBJ1-2. TRBV21-1 is a recognized pseudogene. The CDR3: CASSKRANYGYTF. The CDR3 nucleotides read TGTGCCAGCAGCAAGAGGGCAAACTATGGCTACACCTTC.